What follows is one T cell receptor (beta chain) and its context. This sample was included in a study of T cells expressing NK-cell markers. The wider study: Among eight sequenced donors, seven carried HCMV seropositivity while one was seronegative.

The authors made TCR beta cDNA libraries by 5'RACE template switching. This switching added a universal primer site and UMIs. TCRdb re-called the 5' RACE reads and catalogs CDR3 proteins one per entry, DNA excluded. The listing records about 460,000 distinct CDR3 sequences. This clonotype originated in a woman between 50 and 59 years old in good health. The sample was blood T cells: a sorted CD56 or NKG2C T cell subset, CD4+ or CD8+ T cells, or bulk PBMC T cells (not recorded which).

The CDR3 sequence is CASSLSGARGNQYF. The chain combines TRBV5-6 with TRBJ2-4; as DNA is missing, the TRBD1 call by TCRdb cannot be tested. The germline V gene has CDR1 SGHDT and CDR2 YYEEEE. The CDR3 runs to 14 residues.